Listed below are T cell receptor beta chains from one sample, sequenced in a study of long-term antiretroviral therapy in people with HIV. Sequenced by immunoSEQ multiplex PCR; TCRdb stores in-frame clones only, minus some. Among some 23,000 clones listed, approximately 73% were seen once. Sequenced material: unsorted PBMCs, taken 0.5 years after starting antiretroviral therapy. The receptors were sampled from a woman in her 40s with HIV. Both conserved end residues are part of each CDR3. The D gene is left open where the match is weak. Some rows have no size entry. The others give once, few or many, or a class for an expanded clone.

V gene	clone size	D gene	J gene	CDR3 protein	CDR3 DNA
TRBV19	NA	NA	TRBJ2-2	CASSILVGTDTGELFF	TGTGCCAGTAGTATATTAGTCGGGACGGACACCGGGGAGCTGTTTTTT
TRBV7-9	NA	TRBD2	TRBJ2-1	CASSILRGGSYNEQFF	TGTGCCAGCAGCATATTACGGGGGGGCTCCTACAATGAGCAGTTCTTC
TRBV9	few	NA	TRBJ2-1	CARAQGGRSYNEQFF	TGTGCCAGAGCGCAGGGGGGGCGCTCCTACAATGAGCAGTTCTTC
TRBV21-1	NA	NA	TRBJ1-1	CASPKDRYAGEAFF	TGTGCCAGCCCAAAAGACCGATATGCGGGTGAAGCTTTCTTT
TRBV4-3	NA	NA	TRBJ2-3	CASSQDLPGTATDTQYF	TGCGCCAGCAGCCAAGATCTGCCAGGAACCGCCACAGATACGCAGTATTTT
TRBV9	NA	TRBD1	TRBJ1-2	CASTPAWAGGNHGYTF	TGTGCCAGCACCCCGGCTTGGGCAGGGGGCAACCATGGCTACACCTTC
TRBV7-6	NA	TRBD1	TRBJ2-7	CASSSSQGAGSYEQYF	TGTGCCAGCAGCTCGTCACAGGGGGCAGGGTCCTACGAGCAGTACTTC
TRBV4-2	few	TRBD1	TRBJ1-1	CASSQPDRGNTEAFF	TGTGCCAGCAGCCAACCTGACAGGGGGAACACTGAAGCTTTCTTT
TRBV7-2	NA	NA	TRBJ2-1	CASRGAGGLFF	TGTGCCAGCAGGGGGGCCGGGGGGCTTTTCTTC
TRBV30	NA	TRBD1	TRBJ1-4	CAWTPLWTGQEKLFF	TGTGCCTGGACCCCCCTTTGGACAGGGCAGGAAAAACTGTTTTTT
TRBV15	NA	NA	TRBJ1-4	CATSRERNEKLFF	TGTGCCACCAGCAGGGAGCGAAATGAAAAACTGTTTTTT
TRBV10-3	NA	NA	TRBJ1-1	CAISQSPTGNTEAFF	TGTGCCATCAGTCAATCTCCGACGGGGAACACTGAAGCTTTCTTT
TRBV28	once	TRBD1	TRBJ2-2	CASSWDRSTGELFF	TGTGCCAGCAGTTGGGACAGGAGCACCGGGGAGCTGTTTTTT
TRBV9	NA	NA	TRBJ2-7	CASSRDYEQYF	TGTGCCAGCAGCAGAGATTACGAGCAGTACTTC
TRBV7-2	NA	NA	TRBJ2-3	CASSSRTGFSTDTQYF	TGTGCCAGCAGCTCGCGGACCGGCTTTAGCACAGATACGCAGTATTTT
TRBV9	few	TRBD1	TRBJ2-2	CASSVVPGGNTGELFF	TGTGCCAGCAGCGTAGTGCCAGGGGGCAACACCGGGGAGCTGTTTTTT
TRBV30	NA	TRBD1	TRBJ2-5	CAWTLDRGETQYF	TGTGCCTGGACTCTGGACAGGGGAGAGACCCAGTACTTC
TRBV2	NA	TRBD2	TRBJ2-7	CASSDLAGSAYEQYF	TGTGCCAGCAGTGATCTAGCGGGGTCAGCCTACGAGCAGTACTTC
TRBV2	NA	TRBD2	TRBJ2-1	CASSEDSGGSKSSYNEQFF	TGTGCCAGCAGTGAGGATAGCGGGGGGTCCAAGAGCTCCTACAATGAGCAGTTCTTC
TRBV9	NA	TRBD2	TRBJ2-1	CASSVALAGEYNEQFF	TGTGCCAGCAGCGTAGCCTTAGCGGGGGAATACAATGAGCAGTTCTTC
TRBV7-6	NA	NA	TRBJ2-7	CASSPDRYEQYF	TGTGCCAGCAGCCCCGACAGGTACGAGCAGTACTTC
TRBV15	NA	NA	TRBJ1-1	CATSRKTDTEAFF	TGTGCCACCAGCAGAAAAACGGACACTGAAGCTTTCTTT
TRBV4-3	once	TRBD1	TRBJ1-5	CASSHRQGSDQPQHF	TGCGCCAGCAGCCACAGACAGGGGTCTGATCAGCCCCAGCATTTT
TRBV5-1	NA	NA	TRBJ2-3	CASGRMGGDTQYF	TGCGCCAGCGGGCGAATGGGAGGCGATACGCAGTATTTT
TRBV7-8	NA	NA	TRBJ2-7	CASSLPTAYEQYF	TGTGCCAGCAGCTTACCGACAGCCTACGAGCAGTACTTC
TRBV2	NA	NA	TRBJ2-6	CASSADGYSGANVLTF	TGTGCCAGCAGTGCCGACGGATACTCTGGGGCCAACGTCCTGACTTTC
TRBV18	NA	TRBD2	TRBJ2-7	CASSPGLAGAYEQYF	TGTGCCAGCTCACCAGGACTAGCGGGAGCCTACGAGCAGTACTTC
TRBV6-6	NA	TRBD1	TRBJ1-4	CASSRPGGLNEKLFF	TGTGCCAGCAGCAGACCAGGGGGCCTTAATGAAAAACTGTTTTTT
TRBV28	NA	TRBD1	TRBJ1-1	CAHAFRQGAGEAFF	TGTGCCCATGCTTTCCGTCAGGGGGCGGGTGAAGCTTTCTTT
TRBV5-1	NA	NA	TRBJ1-6	CASSLGGRNSPLHF	TGCGCCAGCAGCTTGGGGGGGCGGAATTCACCCCTCCACTTT
TRBV2	NA	TRBD1	TRBJ2-7	CASKGQGNSYEQYF	TGTGCCAGCAAGGGACAGGGAAACTCCTACGAGCAGTACTTC
TRBV19	few	NA	TRBJ1-2	CASSIGASNYGYTF	TGTGCCAGTAGTATAGGGGCGTCAAACTATGGCTACACCTTC
TRBV4-3	NA	NA	TRBJ1-5	CASSQQSNQPQHF	TGCGCCAGCAGCCAACAGAGCAATCAGCCCCAGCATTTT
TRBV27	once	TRBD1	TRBJ1-6	CASSSRTGGGWRNSPLHF	TGTGCCAGCAGTTCGCGGACGGGAGGGGGCTGGAGGAATTCACCCCTCCACTTT
TRBV14	NA	NA	TRBJ2-7	CASSQNVGGKTYEQYF	TGTGCCAGCAGCCAAAATGTTGGGGGCAAAACCTACGAGCAGTACTTC
TRBV5-1	NA	TRBD1	TRBJ2-7	CASSHSQGANEQYF	TGCGCCAGCAGCCACTCGCAGGGGGCTAACGAGCAGTACTTC
TRBV19	NA	NA	TRBJ1-2	CATKKTRDLLSYGYTF	TGTGCCACTAAGAAAACCCGGGACCTACTATCCTATGGCTACACCTTC
TRBV18	NA	NA	TRBJ1-4	CASSALRGEKLFF	TGTGCCAGCTCAGCGTTGCGAGGCGAAAAACTGTTTTTT
TRBV11-2	NA	NA	TRBJ2-2	CASSLGLAKDTGELFF	TGTGCCAGCAGCTTGGGGCTAGCGAAGGACACCGGGGAGCTGTTTTTT
TRBV7-2	NA	TRBD1	TRBJ1-2	CASSYGDRVNYGYTF	TGTGCCAGCAGCTATGGGGACAGGGTGAACTATGGCTACACCTTC
TRBV27	NA	NA	TRBJ2-1	CASSFRTSGRPDEQFF	TGTGCCAGCAGTTTTCGTACTTCGGGGCGCCCGGATGAGCAGTTCTTC
TRBV5-4	NA	NA	TRBJ1-5	CASSPGPGSGYSNQPQHF	TGTGCCAGCAGCCCGGGACCGGGATCGGGGTATAGCAATCAGCCCCAGCATTTT
TRBV7-2	NA	NA	TRBJ1-2	CASSFGTLSAGANYGYTF	TGTGCCAGCAGCTTTGGCACCCTTAGTGCGGGCGCTAACTATGGCTACACCTTC
TRBV2	NA	TRBD1	TRBJ2-5	CASIRRPGQGSLETQYF	TGTGCCAGCATTCGCCGGCCCGGACAGGGCTCCCTAGAGACCCAGTACTTC
TRBV6-6	NA	NA	TRBJ2-7	CASTSRAGASSEQYF	TGTGCCAGCACCTCCCGGGCGGGGGCTTCGTCCGAGCAGTACTTC
TRBV6-5	NA	TRBD1	TRBJ2-5	CASSYSYLRGSETQYF	TGTGCCAGCAGTTACTCGTATCTCAGGGGGAGTGAGACCCAGTACTTC
TRBV5-4	NA	NA	TRBJ2-7	CASSLDRSSLYEQYF	TGTGCCAGCAGCTTGGATAGGAGTTCACTCTACGAGCAGTACTTC
TRBV30	NA	TRBD1	TRBJ1-2	CAWRDSGTGAGYTF	TGTGCCTGGAGAGACTCCGGGACAGGGGCTGGCTACACCTTC
TRBV28	NA	NA	TRBJ1-5	CASTLPGTLGTGRQNQPQHF	TGTGCCAGCACCCTCCCCGGGACCCTTGGCACTGGAAGGCAGAATCAGCCCCAGCATTTT
TRBV5-1	few	NA	TRBJ2-7	CASSDPDSPYEQYF	TGCGCCAGCAGCGACCCGGACAGTCCCTACGAGCAGTACTTC
TRBV9	few	NA	TRBJ2-7	CASSPPNREDGHEQYF	TGTGCCAGCAGCCCACCGAACCGGGAAGATGGCCACGAGCAGTACTTC
TRBV28	NA	TRBD1	TRBJ2-3	CASSPAGGASDTQYF	TGTGCCAGCAGCCCCGCAGGGGGCGCATCCGATACGCAGTATTTT
TRBV18	medium-sized	TRBD1	TRBJ1-2	CASSPDRDPYGYTF	TGTGCCAGCTCACCGGACAGGGATCCCTATGGCTACACCTTC
TRBV7-9	NA	TRBD1	TRBJ2-7	CASSPRGGNYEQYF	TGTGCCAGCAGCCCACGAGGGGGCAACTACGAGCAGTACTTC
TRBV1	NA	NA	TRBJ1-1	CTSSQGTEAFF	TGCACCAGCAGCCAAGGCACTGAAGCTTTCTTT